These 19 T cell receptor beta chains came from one sample sequenced in a study of cytomegalovirus exposure and HLA in healthy donors (dated by TCRdb to about 2017). Library generation was performed with the immunoSEQ multiplex PCR assay. For the multiplex PCR, a mixture combining 60 forward primers for TCR Vbeta segments and 13 reverse primers for TCR Jbeta segments was used. Entries here come from immuneACCESS through TCRdb and include only in-frame sequences with V and J called. Some clones fail to appear in such tables; in the studies checked, an unresolved V gene covers under half of the shortfall, and the cause of the remainder is unknown. In this sample the table shows about 140,000 clones, more than 60% of which occur a single time. Under 2% of the sample lies in the top ten. Input material: PBMCs. The receptors were gathered from a female donor in good health and CMV-seronegative.

The sample holds one count of this clone. This chain connects TRBV28 to TRBJ1-5; D is uncertain. Trimming removed 3 bases at V and 3 bases at J, with 12 bases between. Germline V gene sequence: CDR1 MDHEN, CDR2 SYDVKM. This CDR3 comprises 15 residues. The CDR3 DNA sequence: TGTGCCAGCAGTTTTAACCCTGGCCCCAATCAGCCCCAGCATTTT. Protein: CASSFNPGPNQPQHF.

The rearrangement uses TRBV5-1 and TRBJ2-1; D is perhaps TRBD2 (6 bases). CDR1 is SGHRS, CDR2 YFSETQ, per germline. V dropped 4 bases and J dropped 7 bases, with 27 bases sitting between them. The CDR3 has 18 amino acids. CDR3 nucleotides: TGCGCCAGCAGCGGGGGTCTAGGGGAGGCTCCTTCACGAAATGAGCAGTTCTTC. Translating gives CASSGGLGEAPSRNEQFF.

The CDR3, as DNA: TGTGCCAGCAGTTCGACAGGGGGCGAGGGGTATGGCTACACCTTC. Translation gives CASSSTGGEGYGYTF. The rearrangement uses TRBV6-5 and TRBJ1-2; 10 nucleotides agree with TRBD1. CDR1 is MNHEY and CDR2 is SVGAGI in the germline V gene. This CDR3 is 15 amino acids long. V trimming: 4 bases; J trimming: 5 bases; junction bases outside the gene matches: 7.

V is TRBV19 and J is TRBJ2-7; 7 bases map to TRBD1. J was trimmed by 0 bases and V by 9 bases; bases with no gene match: 5. The CDR3 is made up of 13 amino acids. Germline CDR1 and CDR2: LNHDA and SQIVND (reference sequence). CDR3 loop: CASEGAFSYEQYF. DNA for the CDR3: TGTGCCAGCGAGGGGGCTTTCTCCTACGAGCAGTACTTC. Complete variable domain (other parts from reference TRBV19 and TRBJ2-7): DGGITQSPKYLFRKEGQNVTLSCEQNLNHDAMYWYRQDPGQGLRLIYYSQIVNDFQKGDIAEGYSVSREKKESFPLTVTSAQKNPTAFYLCASEGAFSYEQYFGPGTRLTVT.

The chain uses TRBV7-6 and TRBJ2-7, with D possibly TRBD1 on 6 matching bases. The CDR3 consists of 15 residues. Germline CDR1 and CDR2: SGHVS and FNYEAQ. Trimming cost V 1 base and J 6 bases, with 16 bases left between them. The CDR3 DNA is TGTGCCAGCAGCTTAGTGGAATTGGGGGCTGGCGAGCAGTACTTC. It translates to CASSLVELGAGEQYF.

This chain uses TRBV29-1 with TRBJ1-1; 8 positions match TRBD1. With 5 bases clipped from V and 4 bases from J, the junction kept 0 bases outside the gene matches. The CDR3 contains 11 residues. Germline CDR1 reads SQVTM; CDR2 reads ANQGSEA. The CDR3 bases are TGCAGCGTTACAGGGGGCACTGAAGCTTTCTTT. Translating gives CSVTGGTEAFF.

J is TRBJ1-2 and V is TRBV6-1, with D tentatively TRBD1 (5 bases). Trimming pared 7 bases from V and 3 bases from J, leaving 18 bases between. Germline V lookup: CDR1 MNHNS, CDR2 SASEGT. This CDR3 is 15 amino acids long. This CDR3 is CASTPLRGADYGYTF. The CDR3 bases are TGTGCCAGCACCCCATTAAGGGGCGCTGACTATGGCTACACCTTC.

This rearrangement joins TRBV10-3 to TRBJ1-5; D gene uncertain. This CDR3 region has 13 residues. V was cut by 9 bases and J by 5 bases, with 14 bases left in between. CDR1 is ENHRY and CDR2 is SYGVKD in the germline V gene. The CDR3 DNA sequence: TGTGCCATACGATCCTCGGGAGATCAGCCCCAGCATTTT. Its protein is CAIRSSGDQPQHF.

CDR3 residues: CASSRDTGTGEEQFF. The CDR3 bases are TGTGCCAGCAGCAGAGATACCGGGACAGGGGAGGAGCAGTTCTTC. The V call is TRBV7-2, the J call TRBJ2-1, with 10 bases matching TRBD1. Germline V lookup: CDR1 SGHTA, CDR2 FQGNSA. Trimming at V came to 5 bases and at J to 10 bases, leaving 11 bases not matched to a gene. This CDR3 has 15 amino acids. The full variable domain, with the rest looked up from reference TRBV7-2 and TRBJ2-1, is GAGVSQSPSNKVTEKGKDVELRCDPISGHTALYWYRQSLGQGLEFLIYFQGNSAPDKSGLPSDRFSAERTGGSVSTLTIQRTQQEDSAVYLCASSRDTGTGEEQFFGPGTRLTVL.

V and J are TRBV7-3 and TRBJ1-6; 9 nucleotides line up with TRBD1. CDR1 is SGHTA and CDR2 is FQGTGA in the germline V gene. With 4 bases clipped from V and 6 bases from J, the junction kept 1 base outside the gene matches. The CDR3 runs 14 residues. CDR3 loop: CASSWGQGNSPLHF. The DNA for the CDR3 is TGTGCCAGCAGCTGGGGACAGGGTAATTCACCCCTCCACTTT.

V usage is TRBV6-5 and J usage is TRBJ2-7; 7 nucleotides line up with TRBD2. This CDR3 has 15 residues. CDR1 and CDR2 from the germline V gene are MNHEY and SVGAGI. Germline trimming cut 0 bases from V and 6 bases from J; bases unmatched to any gene: 8. The CDR3 DNA is TGTGCCAGCAGTTACTCTCGCGGGAGCCTAGGCGAGCAGTACTTC. This encodes CASSYSRGSLGEQYF.

The chain combines TRBV2 with TRBJ2-7; possible D gene TRBD1, 7 bases. Germline values: CDR1 SNHLY, CDR2 FYNNEI. V was cut by 3 bases and J by 5 bases, with 11 bases left in between. The CDR3 runs 13 residues. The CDR3 sequence is CASSDGRGDEQYF. The CDR3 bases are TGTGCCAGCAGTGATGGCAGGGGGGACGAGCAGTACTTC. Full variable domain (rest looked up from reference TRBV2 and TRBJ2-7): EPEVTQTPSHQVTQMGQEVILRCVPISNHLYFYWYRQILGQKVEFLVSFYNNEISEKSEIFDDQFSVERPDGSNFTLKIRSTKLEDSAMYFCASSDGRGDEQYFGPGTRLTVT.

The chain combines TRBV27 with TRBJ2-1; no clear D. Germline CDR1 reads MNHEY; CDR2 reads SMNVEV (reference sequence). This CDR3 is 16 amino acids long. Deletions cut 0 bases from V and 2 bases from J, with 11 bases between. DNA for the CDR3: TGTGCCAGCAGTTTATCGTTGTTGGCAGCCTACAATGAGCAGTTCTTC. Amino acids: CASSLSLLAAYNEQFF.

The gene calls are TRBV19 and TRBJ2-2; TRBD2 is a possible D gene (5 bases). CDR1 and CDR2 (germline): LNHDA, SQIVND (reference sequence). The CDR3 loop spans 15 amino acids. V gave up 11 bases and J gave up 0 bases, with 16 bases separating them. CDR3 in DNA: TGTGCCTCCTGGGAGTACGGGGCGAACACCGGGGAGCTGTTTTTT. This codes for CASWEYGANTGELFF.

This clone was counted once. Other DNA sequences within the sample encode an identical CDR3. V and J are TRBV5-1 and TRBJ2-7; TRBD2 might be the D (6 bases). Germline CDR1 reads SGHRS; CDR2 reads YFSETQ. The CDR3 sequence is 15 residues long. V dropped 4 bases and J dropped 6 bases, with 20 bases sitting between them. CDR3 in amino acids: CASSAPDITGVEQYF. CDR3 in DNA: TGCGCCAGCAGCGCCCCGGATATAACGGGGGTCGAGCAGTACTTC. Full variable domain (remainder filled in from reference TRBV5-1 and TRBJ2-7): KAGVTQTPRYLIKTRGQQVTLSCSPISGHRSVSWYQQTPGQGLQFLFEYFSETQRNKGNFPGRFSGRQFSNSRSEMNVSTLELGDSALYLCASSAPDITGVEQYFGPGTRLTVT.

This clone came up a few times. The gene calls are TRBV14 and TRBJ1-4; TRBD1 matches at 8 bases. Losses at the gene ends were 0 bases for V and 8 bases for J; bases not matched to a gene: 11. Per germline, CDR1 SGHDN and CDR2 FVKESK. This CDR3 comprises 17 residues. The chain's CDR3 is CASSQDRPAGGLEKLFF. In DNA, the CDR3 is TGTGCCAGCAGCCAAGATAGGCCCGCAGGGGGCCTGGAAAAACTGTTTTTT.

The rearrangement uses TRBV7-2 and TRBJ2-2, with D unclear. The CDR3 has 14 amino acids. Trimming removed 1 base at V and 5 bases at J, with 8 bases between. Germline CDR1 reads SGHTA; CDR2 reads FQGNSA. CDR3 amino acids: CASSLVGRTGELFF. CDR3 sequence (DNA): TGTGCCAGCAGCTTAGTGGGCAGGACCGGGGAGCTGTTTTTT.

The chain is built from TRBV6-1 and TRBJ1-2; D not resolved. The CDR3 is 11 amino acids. The germline gives CDR1 MNHNS, CDR2 SASEGT. Trimming cost V 7 bases and J 3 bases, with 6 bases left between them. The CDR3 loop is CASNTYYGYTF. The CDR3 nucleotides read TGTGCCAGCAATACTTACTATGGCTACACCTTC.

J is TRBJ1-3 and V is TRBV7-9; D uncertain. CDR1 and CDR2 (germline): SEHNR, FQNEAQ (reference sequence). V lost 6 bases, J lost 1 base, and 10 bases lay in between. The CDR3 is 14 amino acids. DNA for the CDR3: TGTGCCAGCAGGCAAAGTAGATCTGGAAACACCATATATTTT. Residues: CASRQSRSGNTIYF.